Sequencing of this T cell receptor beta chain was carried out in a study of T cell responses to AZD1222 COVID-19 vaccine. Germline V gene lookup returns CDR1 LNHDA and CDR2 SQIVND (reference sequence). V shed 6 bases and J shed 0 bases, with 14 bases lying between them. There are 16 residues in the CDR3. Profiled with immunoSEQ multiplex PCR; TCRdb holds only in-frame clones, not every one. Here the sample spans 90,000 to 150,000 clones, 70% to 90% being singletons. Study-level findings and limits: In a largely white British group with more females than males, clonal diversity was possibly underestimated. Only after the peak T cell response were repertoires sampled.

To note about this clone: Its matching antigen is unknown.

This receptor was obtained from an adult in good health. The V gene is TRBV19, the J gene TRBJ1-4; D unresolved. The sample was peripheral blood, taken on day 0 of AZD1222 vaccination. Written as DNA, the CDR3 is TGTGCCAGTAGAGTCGGACGGCTGACAACTAATGAAAAACTGTTTTTT. Protein sequence: CASRVGRLTTNEKLFF.